This T cell receptor (beta chain) appears in the sequencing data of a study of Ad26.COV2.S vaccination and SARS-CoV-2 variants. About the research overall: Doses of Ad26.COV2.S were injected into muscle once or twice, 56 days apart.

Some clones are missing from TCRdb's copy, which holds only in-frame ones; the method was immunoSEQ multiplex PCR. The sample carries 400,000 to 500,000 clones, 89% recorded once. About this clone: The antigen is undetermined.

Germline CDR1 MDHEN, CDR2 SYDVKM. There are 12 residues in the CDR3. The ends were cut back, 8 bases at V and 3 bases at J, with 10 bases in the middle. Broader study findings: Ad26.COV2.S recipients had broader spike-specific TCRs (P = 0.0014). Reports say spike-specific CD8+ and CD4+ T cell responses covered substantial breadth after vaccination.

Treatment of the sample: over 15 received Ad26.COV2.S at low or high dose, single or two shots; about 5 received placebo; per-sample allocation not given. Samples came from day 63 after the first vaccine or placebo injection. Source: peripheral blood, taken in a trial of Ad26.COV2.S vaccine versus placebo. This receptor was obtained from a person between 18 and 65 years old who received the Ad26.COV2.S COVID-19 vaccine or a placebo. The V call is TRBV28, the J call TRBJ1-1; no definite D call. The CDR3 DNA follows: TGTGCCAGCTACGGTGGGTACACTGAAGCTTTCTTT. It is translated as CASYGGYTEAFF.